This note documents a single T cell receptor beta chain sequence. Its specificity is not known. This entry belongs to a study of naive and memory T cell subsets. General study findings and limits: Especially in CD8 cells, naive repertoires contained a few larger clonotypes, possibly CD45RA-re-expressing memory cells. Each distinct alpha or beta sequence counts as one clonotype. In naive cells, over 85% of TCR sequences were seen only once. The power law exponent of TCR abundance differed between naive and memory cells.

V shed 8 bases, J shed 4 bases, and the junction held 13 bases outside the gene matches. The CDR3 runs to 16 residues. Germline assignment: CDR1 SNHLY and CDR2 FYNNEI. Two oligonucleotides, mixed equimolar, formed the beta constant-region primer covering TRBC1 and TRBC2. Four rounds of PCR amplified the ligated cDNA using nested alpha and beta constant-region primers plus SP2. TCRdb itself ran the UMI-ligation and nested PCR reads through MiXCR, one entry per CDR3 protein. The repertoire includes 140,000 to 150,000 distinct CDR3 sequences, approximately 22% of them detected once, and 0.1% to 0.11% sits in the top ten.

The sequenced sample was naive CD4+ T cells from blood. This clonotype was sampled from a human donor in good health. This sequence joins TRBV2 and TRBJ2-4, with 8 bases that match TRBD1. In DNA, the CDR3 is TGTGCCAGCCGGGAGAGCGTGAGACAGGGGAAAAACATTCAGTACTTC. Protein sequence: CASRESVRQGKNIQYF.